This T cell receptor beta chain is drawn from a study of PD-1 blockade in classical Hodgkin lymphoma (dated by TCRdb to the early 2020s). As for the study more broadly: Nivolumab dosing was 3 mg/kg intravenously every 2 weeks, continuing until either disease progression or unacceptable toxicity. The study used CyTOF and TCR beta sequencing to define a peripheral blood immune signature of response to PD-1 blockade in classical Hodgkin lymphoma.

The Qiagen DNeasy kit was used to extract genomic DNA both from unsorted PBMCs and from the negatively selected CD4+ and CD8+ fractions. Amplification of TCR beta CDR3 regions was done by immunoSEQ multiplex PCR with primers that anneal to V and J segments. A synthetic immune receptor repertoire was used to minimize amplification bias, and any residual bias was removed computationally once sequencing was done. Turning to the authors' computational methods: Repertoire diversity was quantified as the Shannon entropy index using custom Python scripts. The unsorted, CD4+ and CD8+ repertoires were each analyzed separately, with the exception of combined analyses, where CD4+ and CD8+ sequences were merged in silico. A clone counted as expanded when the clone's frequency after treatment rose at least 2-fold relative to C1D1, and clones undetected at baseline were given a pseudocount of 0.5. Singleton clones were defined as clones with 0 or 1 copy at C1D1, and non-singleton clones were defined as clones with 2 or more copies. Clones expanded in unsorted samples were annotated as CD4+, CD8+ or unknown by matching protein sequences in sorted samples from the same patient. Diversity changes from C1D1 to C4D1 were tested in paired samples using Wilcoxon tests. Imported from immuneACCESS, the table was reduced by TCRdb to in-frame sequences with V and J called. These copies leave out some clones; in studies compared against another copy, an unresolved V gene accounts for under half, and the cause of the remainder is not known. V and J calls and clone size are those listed in that table; D and trimming were worked out from the DNA. Present in this sample are tens of thousands of clones, around 64% of which were seen just once. Together, the top ten hold around 3% of the sample.

Trimming at the junction amounts to 1 base on V and 4 bases on J, and the germline ends lie 10 bases apart. Counted from cysteine to phenylalanine, this CDR3 has 14 amino acids. CDR3 DNA is the only sequence kept; it has 42 bases, read in frame from the first base. CDR1 and CDR2 are read off the germline V gene as MNHNS and SASEGT. Broader findings and caveats from the paper: By C4D1, a significant rise was seen in CD4+ TCR diversity but not in CD8+ TCR diversity (p=0.0027 vs p=0.16), and the rise was most apparent among complete responders (p=0.02). Patients starting nivolumab less than 1 year after ASCT had lower diversity and were excluded from later analyses to avoid confounding by immune reconstitution. The study covered only a single clinical trial cohort, and the causes of the repertoire differences, possibly disease activity or prior therapy, were still not defined. Trial patients with a complete response had baseline diversity similar to that of newly diagnosed patients, while partial responders and progressors had significantly lower diversity. Baseline TCR diversity was reported to be lower in newly diagnosed patients than in healthy donors and to be lower still in relapsed/refractory patients.

The sample's time point label, in plain terms: cycle 4 day 1 (C4D1), after 6 weeks of nivolumab. Relapse after autologous stem cell transplantation had occurred in all trial patients, and cohorts A, B and C were distinguished by prior brentuximab vedotin exposure. The trial cohort was composed of about 60 patients with relapsed/refractory classical Hodgkin lymphoma, for whom complete response, partial response or progressive disease was recorded as best overall response. Trial patients were treated with single-agent nivolumab in the multi-cohort phase II CheckMate 205 trial. An independent review committee assessed best overall response using the 2007 International Working Group response criteria. Trial PBMCs were collected just before the start of nivolumab (C1D1) and during therapy at cycle 2 day 1 and cycle 4 day 1. Peripheral blood was collected in 8 mL Vacutainer Cell Preparation Tubes, from which PBMCs were isolated by centrifugation and then cryopreserved.

Ten or more counts support this clone. Its specific antigen is unknown. No qualities accompany the bases; no much larger clone lies one base away. The clonotype originates from a human donor with classical Hodgkin lymphoma. The chain joins TRBV6-1 to TRBJ1-2; the D gene identity is not certain. The starting material was peripheral blood mononuclear cells (PBMCs), obtained before the fourth cycle of nivolumab. CDR3 protein: CASSEGPRGYGYTF. The bases read TGTGCCAGCAGTGAAGGTCCCCGGGGCTATGGCTACACCTTC.